The source of this TCR beta chain is a study of cytomegalovirus exposure and HLA in healthy donors. In the study overall: In an earlier analysis, 95 million to 140 million unique TCR beta sequences were found from 150 million to 200 million T cells.

Amplification used 60 Vbeta primers and 13 Jbeta primers. Assay used: immunoSEQ multiplex PCR; TCRdb lists only in-frame clones, some missing. This sample has roughly 180,000 clones; roughly 83% occur once, and the top ten carry under 1.1%. The CDR3 runs 16 residues. Germline CDR1 is SGHRS and CDR2 is YFSETQ. With 5 bases clipped from V and 1 base from J, the junction kept 7 bases outside the gene matches. The J gene is TRBJ2-2, the V gene TRBV5-1; 8 nucleotides align to TRBD2. Sequencing was performed on PBMCs. The sequence was collected from a man aged 30 to 45 in good health and CMV-seronegative. The CDR3 DNA sequence: TGCGCCAGCAGTACATCACTAGCGGAGAACACCGGGGAGCTGTTTTTT. Amino acids: CASSTSLAENTGELFF.